The TCR beta chain described here comes from a study of T cell clusters in autoimmune cytopenias. Roughly 40,000 genome equivalents of blood DNA were amplified for TRB. This CDR3 is built from 16 residues. Germline CDR1 reads MNHEY; CDR2 reads SVGAGI. One tube held mixed TRB-A and TRB-B primer pools for touch-down PCR. After re-calling the multiplex PCR reads, TCRdb lists one entry per CDR3 protein, DNA absent. The sample holds over a thousand distinct CDR3 sequences. This clonotype shows up as large by frequency. The antigen remains unidentified. Study-level points and caveats: A dominant lymphoma-associated repertoire apparently masked the cluster-lack signature in secondary cytopenia versus chronic lymphocytic leukemia. Primary autoimmune cytopenia patients appeared to lack physiological T cell clusters present in healthy donors.

This sample was also put to use in a study of T cell repertoires in aging, cancer and after chemotherapy. That paper notes: Untreated cancer patients had significantly lower blood TCR diversity than age-matched healthy donors.

The sequence derives from a human donor in good health. This rearrangement joins TRBV6-5 to TRBJ2-7; the D gene TCRdb calls, TRBD2, cannot be checked with no DNA. The material sequenced was peripheral blood. This CDR3 is CASSYSLADALYEQYF.